This TCR beta chain was captured in a study of T cell responses to AZD1222 COVID-19 vaccine. Study-wide results and caveats: Females outnumbered males among donors, who were mostly white British; clonal diversity was possibly underestimated. Repertoires were sampled only after the peak T cell response. Per reports, nearly half of all spike-specific TCRs target regions that are unmutated in variants. Baseline antibody screening turned up just six or seven seropositive AZD1222 recipients.

Profiled with immunoSEQ multiplex PCR; TCRdb holds only in-frame clones, not every one. Here the sample spans roughly 100,000 clones, approximately 88% being singletons. A note on this clone: As yet, its antigen is unknown.

V was clipped by 3 bases and J by 6 bases; unmatched bases: 6. This CDR3 comprises 14 residues. CDR1 and CDR2 (germline): GTSNPN, SVGIG (reference sequence). The chain recombines TRBV30 with TRBJ1-5; the match to TRBD1 covers 9 bases. The sequence was obtained from an adult in good health. The sequencing here drew on peripheral blood, taken on day 0 of AZD1222 vaccination. CDR3 nucleotide sequence: TGTGCCTGGAGCCGGGGACAGGGAGGTCAGCCCCAGCATTTT. Translating it yields CAWSRGQGGQPQHF.